This TCR beta chain was sequenced during a study of CD8+CD57+ T cells in acquired aplastic anemia. Study summary: Sequencing produced an average of around 11 million reads per healthy donor for CD4+ cells.

TCR beta VDJ and CDR3 were profiled, and genomic DNA was the template. One entry per CDR3 protein, called by TCRdb with MiXCR from the reads. The data contain some 180,000 distinct CDR3 sequences, less than 55% of them seen just once; the ten biggest clones take up around 2.9%. From germline, CDR1 is ENHRY and CDR2 SYGVKD. The length of the CDR3 is 15 residues. The J segment lost 2 bases and the V segment lost 5 bases, leaving 3 bases of the junction unmatched. At least ten counts were recorded for this clonotype. This rearrangement joins TRBV10-3 to TRBJ2-3; 11 nucleotides agree with TRBD2. The sequencing input was sorted CD4+, CD8+, or CD8+CD57+ T cells (not recorded which) from PBMCs. The source is a human donor in good health. This chain's CDR3 is CAISLAGGVTDTQYF. In DNA, the CDR3 is TGTGCCATCAGTTTAGCGGGAGGGGTCACAGATACGCAGTATTTT.